This T cell receptor (beta chain) was captured in a study of sequential checkpoint blockade in melanoma. Study-level information: Arm A got nivolumab then ipilimumab; arm B the reverse, 1:1. After both sequences, patients received maintenance nivolumab.

Germline loops: CDR1 LGHNA, CDR2 YNFKEQ. This CDR3 has 14 residues. This clone has just a few counts. The treatment was: randomized to nivolumab then ipilimumab (arm A) or the reverse (arm B). No patient had prior DNA-damaging chemotherapy. PBMC sorting kept live CD3+CD8+ cells without CD19 or CD56. The protocol was immunoSEQ multiplex PCR, while the TCRdb copy is restricted to in-frame clones and leaves out a portion. The sample holds some 10,000 clones; around 74% are singletons and the top ten take approximately 17%. The chain couples TRBV4-2 to TRBJ2-5, with D hard to call. The end of the DNA fits TRBJ2-7 better, so the J call may be wrong. This sample comprised CD8+ T cells sorted from blood (inferred from file names), obtained from a patient given nivolumab and ipilimumab in sequence. The receptor's source is a human donor with melanoma. The CDR3 coding sequence is TGTGCCAGCACCCCATTACTGGACTCCTACGAGCAGTACTTC. Its protein product is CASTPLLDSYEQYF.